The rows below give T cell receptor beta chains drawn from one sample of a study of blood T cell repertoires in COVID-19. The repertoire was sequenced with immunoSEQ multiplex PCR; TCRdb's copy has only in-frame clones and lacks some. The sample carries around 360,000 clones, about 89% recorded once. The specimen sequenced was PBMCs or T cells enriched from blood (not recorded which). The receptors here all came from a middle-aged man in a cohort exposed to, infected with or recovered from COVID-19 (not recorded which). Each CDR3 is given without its conserved first and last residue. D genes are given only for firm matches.

j_gene | len | d_gene | v_gene | CDR3aa
TRBJ2-1 | 14 | TRBD2 | TRBV6-1 | ASSGGTSGGYNEQF
TRBJ2-3 | 14 | TRBD2 | TRBV3-1/TRBV3-2 | ASSRYSGTRTDTQY
TRBJ2-2 | 13 | . | TRBV18 | ASSPEMAGTGELF
TRBJ1-2 | 13 | . | TRBV4-1 | ASSQGSGSNYGYT
TRBJ2-2 | 12 | . | TRBV14 | ASSLNPGAGELF
TRBJ2-1 | 15 | TRBD2 | TRBV5-1 | ASSLSLAGGSYNEQF
TRBJ2-7 | 13 | TRBD2 | TRBV6-2/TRBV6-3 | ASSYGGAGAGEQY
TRBJ1-1 | 12 | TRBD1 | TRBV3-1/TRBV3-2 | ASSRIQGASEAF
TRBJ1-3 | 15 | . | TRBV6-1 | ASSEDIERISGNTIY
TRBJ1-2 | 13 | . | TRBV7-9 | ASSTEGGELGGYT
TRBJ2-3 | 13 | TRBD2 | TRBV6-1 | ASSEGGLGRDTQY
TRBJ1-2 | 10 | . | TRBV6-5 | ASSQQRNGYT
TRBJ2-2 | 15 | TRBD2 | TRBV19 | ASSIAPSGRRNGELF
TRBJ1-2 | 11 | . | TRBV6-5 | ASRPNGGDGYT
TRBJ2-7 | 14 | TRBD2 | TRBV5-1 | ASSLASTSGSYEQY
TRBJ2-7 | 11 | TRBD1 | TRBV19 | ASTPDRGYEQY
TRBJ1-5 | 13 | TRBD1 | TRBV28 | ASSLDRAGYQPQH
TRBJ1-5 | 11 | . | TRBV16 | ASSPGRNQPQH
TRBJ2-4 | 9 | . | TRBV2 | ASSDTDIQY
TRBJ1-6 | 10 | . | TRBV5-6 | ASSLSNSPLH
TRBJ2-7 | 13 | TRBD2 | TRBV5-1 | ASSLVAGGSGEQY
TRBJ2-2 | 14 | . | TRBV7-8 | ASSRRDTSNTGELF
TRBJ2-2 | 14 | TRBD2 | TRBV7-2 | ASRQAESGGTGELF
TRBJ2-7 | 11 | . | TRBV18 | ASSPKGEGEQY
TRBJ1-2 | 11 | . | TRBV9 | ASSTGSNYGYT
TRBJ2-1 | 13 | . | TRBV28 | ASSPGGSKGNEQF